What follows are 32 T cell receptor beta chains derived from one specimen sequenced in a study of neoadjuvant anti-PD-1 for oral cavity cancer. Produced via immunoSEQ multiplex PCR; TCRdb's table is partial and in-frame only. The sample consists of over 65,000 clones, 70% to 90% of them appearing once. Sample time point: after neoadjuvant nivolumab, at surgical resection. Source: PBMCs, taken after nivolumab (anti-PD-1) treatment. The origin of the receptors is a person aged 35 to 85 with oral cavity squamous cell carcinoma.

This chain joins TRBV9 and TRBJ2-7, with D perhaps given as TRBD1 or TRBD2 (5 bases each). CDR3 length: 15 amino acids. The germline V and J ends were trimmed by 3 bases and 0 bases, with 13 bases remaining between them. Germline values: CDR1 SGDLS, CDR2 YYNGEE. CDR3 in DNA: TGTGCCAGCAGCGCGAGCAGGGAGAGCTCCTACGAGCAGTACTTC. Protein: CASSASRESSYEQYF. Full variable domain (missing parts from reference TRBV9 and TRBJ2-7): DSGVTQTPKHLITATGQRVTLRCSPRSGDLSVYWYQQSLDQGLQFLIQYYNGEERAKGNILERFSAQQFPDLHSELNLSSLELGDSALYFCASSASRESSYEQYFGPGTRLTVT.

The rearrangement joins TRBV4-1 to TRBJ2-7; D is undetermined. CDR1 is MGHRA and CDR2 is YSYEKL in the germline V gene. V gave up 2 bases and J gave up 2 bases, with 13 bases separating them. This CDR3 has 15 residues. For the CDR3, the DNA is TGCGCCAGCAGCCAAAAATCAGCAGTAACCTACGAGCAGTACTTC. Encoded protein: CASSQKSAVTYEQYF.

The CDR3 DNA reads TGCAGTGCTAGACTAGATACGCAGTATTTT. It is translated as CSARLDTQYF. This chain links TRBV20-1 with TRBJ2-3; D ambiguous. The CDR3 sequence is 10 residues long. Trimming cost V 2 bases and J 5 bases, with 2 bases left between them. CDR1 DFQATT and CDR2 SNEGSKA come from the germline V gene (reference sequence).

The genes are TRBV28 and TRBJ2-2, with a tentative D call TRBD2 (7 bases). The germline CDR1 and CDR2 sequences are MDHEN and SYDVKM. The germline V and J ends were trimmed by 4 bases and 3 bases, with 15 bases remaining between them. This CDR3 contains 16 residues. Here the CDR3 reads CASSSGGEGYTGELFF. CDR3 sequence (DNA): TGTGCCAGCAGTTCGGGGGGCGAGGGGTACACCGGGGAGCTGTTTTTT.

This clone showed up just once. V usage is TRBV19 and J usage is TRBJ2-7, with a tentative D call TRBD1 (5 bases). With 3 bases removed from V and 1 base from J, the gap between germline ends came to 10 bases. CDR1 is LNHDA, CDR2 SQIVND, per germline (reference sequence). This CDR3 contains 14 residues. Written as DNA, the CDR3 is TGTGCCAGTAGTATTTTCCAGGGTTCCTACGAGCAGTACTTC. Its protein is CASSIFQGSYEQYF.

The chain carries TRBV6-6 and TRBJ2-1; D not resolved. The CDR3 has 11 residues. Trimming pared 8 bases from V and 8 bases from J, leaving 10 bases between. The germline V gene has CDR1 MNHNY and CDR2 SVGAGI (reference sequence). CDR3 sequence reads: CASGIVDEQFF. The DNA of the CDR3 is TGTGCCAGCGGAATCGTGGATGAGCAGTTCTTC.

The CDR3 here is CASTDPQGAYRQPQHF. CDR3 coding DNA: TGTGCCAGTACCGATCCACAGGGGGCCTACCGTCAGCCCCAGCATTTT. The chain is built from TRBV19 and TRBJ1-5; 9 nucleotides line up with TRBD1. This CDR3 region has 16 residues. Germline trimming cut 7 bases from V and 6 bases from J; bases unmatched to any gene: 13. Germline loops: CDR1 LNHDA, CDR2 SQIVND (reference sequence).

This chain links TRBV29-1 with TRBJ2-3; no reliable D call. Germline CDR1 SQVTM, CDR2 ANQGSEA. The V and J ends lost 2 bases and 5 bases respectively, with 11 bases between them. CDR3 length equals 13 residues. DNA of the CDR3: TGCAGCGTTGAAAAAGGTTCTAAAGATACGCAGTATTTT. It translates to CSVEKGSKDTQYF.

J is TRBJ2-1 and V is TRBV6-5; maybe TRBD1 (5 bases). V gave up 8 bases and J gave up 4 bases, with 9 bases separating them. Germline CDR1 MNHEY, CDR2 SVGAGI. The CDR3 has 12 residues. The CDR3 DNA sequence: TGTGCCAGCCGGACACCGTACAATGAGCAGTTCTTC. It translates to CASRTPYNEQFF.

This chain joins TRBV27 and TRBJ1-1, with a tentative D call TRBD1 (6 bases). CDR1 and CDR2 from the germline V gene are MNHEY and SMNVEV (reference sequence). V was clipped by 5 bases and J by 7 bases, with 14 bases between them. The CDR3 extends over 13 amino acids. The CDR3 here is CASSVSQGREAFF. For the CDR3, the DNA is TGTGCCAGCAGTGTCTCACAGGGACGTGAAGCTTTCTTT.

The CDR3 bases are TGTGCCAGCTCACCTGGGAACACCGGGGAGCTGTTTTTT. This codes for CASSPGNTGELFF. This chain joins TRBV18 and TRBJ2-2, with D hard to call. The V end was cut by 3 bases, the J end by 1 base, with 3 bases between. Germline V lookup: CDR1 KGHSH, CDR2 LQKENI. This CDR3 has 13 amino acids.

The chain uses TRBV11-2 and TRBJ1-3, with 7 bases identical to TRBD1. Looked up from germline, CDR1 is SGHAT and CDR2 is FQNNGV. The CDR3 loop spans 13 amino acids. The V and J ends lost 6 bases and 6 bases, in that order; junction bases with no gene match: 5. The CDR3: CASSPGTANTIYF. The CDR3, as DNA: TGTGCCAGCAGTCCCGGGACAGCAAACACCATATATTTT.

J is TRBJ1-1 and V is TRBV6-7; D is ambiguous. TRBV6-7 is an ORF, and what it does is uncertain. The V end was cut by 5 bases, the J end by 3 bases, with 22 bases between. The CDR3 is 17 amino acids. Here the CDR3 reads CASSPTGVQLMYTEAFF. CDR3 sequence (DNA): TGTGCCAGCAGTCCCACCGGGGTCCAGTTAATGTACACTGAAGCTTTCTTT.

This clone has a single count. The CDR3 is CAWRTGSMNTEAFF. Here the CDR3 DNA reads TGTGCCTGGAGAACAGGGAGCATGAACACTGAAGCTTTCTTT. The chain joins TRBV30 to TRBJ1-1; D is perhaps TRBD1 (6 bases). V lost 3 bases and J lost 0, with 11 bases in between. The CDR3 is 14 amino acids. Germline CDR1 GTSNPN, CDR2 SVGIG (reference sequence).

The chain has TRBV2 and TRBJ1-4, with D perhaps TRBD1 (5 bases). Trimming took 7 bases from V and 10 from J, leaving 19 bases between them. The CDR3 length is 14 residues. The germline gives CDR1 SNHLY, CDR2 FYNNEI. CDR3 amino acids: CASIPESAGGKLFF. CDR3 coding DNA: TGTGCCAGCATTCCGGAATCGGCCGGGGGAAAACTGTTTTTT.

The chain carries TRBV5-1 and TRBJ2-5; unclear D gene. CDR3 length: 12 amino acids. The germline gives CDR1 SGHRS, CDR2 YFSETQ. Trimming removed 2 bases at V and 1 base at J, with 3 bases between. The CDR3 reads CASSFFQETQYF. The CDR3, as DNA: TGCGCCAGCAGCTTTTTCCAAGAGACCCAGTACTTC.

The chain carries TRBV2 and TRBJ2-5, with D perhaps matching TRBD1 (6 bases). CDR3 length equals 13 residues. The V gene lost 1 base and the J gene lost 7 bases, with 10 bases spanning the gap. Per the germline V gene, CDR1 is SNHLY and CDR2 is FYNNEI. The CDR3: CASSEGVRGTQYF. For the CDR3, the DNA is TGTGCCAGCAGTGAAGGAGTCAGGGGGACCCAGTACTTC. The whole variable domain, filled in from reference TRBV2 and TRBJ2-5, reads EPEVTQTPSHQVTQMGQEVILRCVPISNHLYFYWYRQILGQKVEFLVSFYNNEISEKSEIFDDQFSVERPDGSNFTLKIRSTKLEDSAMYFCASSEGVRGTQYFGPGTRLLVL.

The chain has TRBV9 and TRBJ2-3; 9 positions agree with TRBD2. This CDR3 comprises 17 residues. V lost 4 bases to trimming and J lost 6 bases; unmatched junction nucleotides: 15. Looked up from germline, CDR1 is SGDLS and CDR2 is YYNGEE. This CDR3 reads CASSPRLGGGAGDTQYF. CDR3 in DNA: TGTGCCAGCAGCCCGAGGCTCGGCGGGGGGGCTGGGGATACGCAGTATTTT.

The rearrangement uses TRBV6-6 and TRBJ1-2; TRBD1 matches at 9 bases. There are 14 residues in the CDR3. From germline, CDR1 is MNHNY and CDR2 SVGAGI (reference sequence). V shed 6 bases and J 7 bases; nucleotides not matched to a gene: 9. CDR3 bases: TGTGCCAGCAGAGTAACCGGGACAGGGTCTGGCTACACCTTC. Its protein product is CASRVTGTGSGYTF.

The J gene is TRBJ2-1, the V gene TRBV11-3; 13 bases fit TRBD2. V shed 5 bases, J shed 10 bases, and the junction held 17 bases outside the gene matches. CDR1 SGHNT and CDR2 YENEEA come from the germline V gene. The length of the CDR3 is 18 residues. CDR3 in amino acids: CASSRGVTPTSGRTEQFF. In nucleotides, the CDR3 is TGTGCCAGCAGCAGAGGGGTGACCCCGACTAGCGGGAGGACCGAGCAGTTCTTC.

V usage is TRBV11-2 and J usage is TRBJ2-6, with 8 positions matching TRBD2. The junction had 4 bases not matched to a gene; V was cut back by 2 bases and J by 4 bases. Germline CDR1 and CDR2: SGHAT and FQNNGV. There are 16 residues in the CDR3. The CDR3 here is CASSLLRGAGANVLTF. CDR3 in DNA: TGTGCCAGCAGCTTACTGCGGGGGGCCGGGGCCAACGTCCTGACTTTC. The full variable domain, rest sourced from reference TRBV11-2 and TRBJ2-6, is EAGVAQSPRYKIIEKRQSVAFWCNPISGHATLYWYQQILGQGPKLLIQFQNNGVVDDSQLPKDRFSAERLKGVDSTLKIQPAKLEDSAVYLCASSLLRGAGANVLTFGAGSRLTVL.

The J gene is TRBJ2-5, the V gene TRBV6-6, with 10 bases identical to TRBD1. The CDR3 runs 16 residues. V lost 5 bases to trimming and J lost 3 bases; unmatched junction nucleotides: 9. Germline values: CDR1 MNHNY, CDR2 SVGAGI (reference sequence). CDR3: CASSTRDRGLEETQYF. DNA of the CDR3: TGTGCCAGCAGTACCCGCGACAGGGGGCTTGAAGAGACCCAGTACTTC.

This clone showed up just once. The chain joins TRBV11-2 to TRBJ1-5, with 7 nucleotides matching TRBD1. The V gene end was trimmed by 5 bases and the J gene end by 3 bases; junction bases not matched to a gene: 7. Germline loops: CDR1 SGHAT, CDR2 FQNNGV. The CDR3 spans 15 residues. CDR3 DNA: TGTGCCAGCAGCAAGGGGGGACAGAACAATCAGCCCCAGCATTTT. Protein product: CASSKGGQNNQPQHF.

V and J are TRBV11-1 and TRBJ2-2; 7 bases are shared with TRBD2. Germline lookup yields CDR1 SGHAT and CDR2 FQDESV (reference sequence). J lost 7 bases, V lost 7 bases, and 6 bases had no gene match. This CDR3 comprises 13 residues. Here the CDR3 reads CASIGEGHGELFF. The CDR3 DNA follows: TGTGCCAGCATCGGGGAGGGGCACGGGGAGCTGTTTTTT.

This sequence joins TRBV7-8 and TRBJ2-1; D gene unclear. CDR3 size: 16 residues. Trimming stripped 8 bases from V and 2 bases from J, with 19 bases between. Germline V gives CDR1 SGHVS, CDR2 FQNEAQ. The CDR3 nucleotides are TGTGCCAGCGGCCGCGGACGGTTTTTACCCTACAATGAGCAGTTCTTC. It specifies CASGRGRFLPYNEQFF.

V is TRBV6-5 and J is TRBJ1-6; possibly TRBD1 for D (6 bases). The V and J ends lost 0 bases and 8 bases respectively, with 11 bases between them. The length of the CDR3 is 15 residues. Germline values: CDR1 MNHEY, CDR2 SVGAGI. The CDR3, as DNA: TGTGCCAGCAGTTACTCGAGGGCAGGGGATTCACCCCTCCACTTT. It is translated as CASSYSRAGDSPLHF.

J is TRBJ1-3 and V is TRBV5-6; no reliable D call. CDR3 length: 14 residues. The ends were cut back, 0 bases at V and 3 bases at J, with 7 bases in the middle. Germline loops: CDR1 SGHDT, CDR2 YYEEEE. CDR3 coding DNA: TGTGCCAGCAGCTTGGAGGGAGGTGGAAACACCATATATTTT. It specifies CASSLEGGGNTIYF. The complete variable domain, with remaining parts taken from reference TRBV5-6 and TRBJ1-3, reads DAGVTQSPTHLIKTRGQQVTLRCSPKSGHDTVSWYQQALGQGPQFIFQYYEEEERQRGNFPDRFSGHQFPNYSSELNVNALLLGDSALYLCASSLEGGGNTIYFGEGSWLTVV.

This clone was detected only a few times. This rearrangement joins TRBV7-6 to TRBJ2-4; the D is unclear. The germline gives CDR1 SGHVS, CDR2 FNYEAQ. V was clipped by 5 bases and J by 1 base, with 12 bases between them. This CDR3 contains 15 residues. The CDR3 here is CASSLPWAAKNIQYF. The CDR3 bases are TGTGCCAGCAGCCTCCCCTGGGCGGCCAAAAACATTCAGTACTTC.

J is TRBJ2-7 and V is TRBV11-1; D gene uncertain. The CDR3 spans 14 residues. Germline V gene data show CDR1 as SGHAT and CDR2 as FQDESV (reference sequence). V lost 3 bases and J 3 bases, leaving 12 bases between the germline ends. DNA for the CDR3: TGTGCCAGCAGCTTGGGCAGAGCTGACTACGAGCAGTACTTC. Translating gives CASSLGRADYEQYF. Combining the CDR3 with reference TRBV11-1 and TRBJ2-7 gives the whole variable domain EAEVAQSPRYKITEKSQAVAFWCDPISGHATLYWYRQILGQGPELLVQFQDESVVDDSQLPKDRFSAERLKGVDSTLKIQPAELGDSAMYLCASSLGRADYEQYFGPGTRLTVT.

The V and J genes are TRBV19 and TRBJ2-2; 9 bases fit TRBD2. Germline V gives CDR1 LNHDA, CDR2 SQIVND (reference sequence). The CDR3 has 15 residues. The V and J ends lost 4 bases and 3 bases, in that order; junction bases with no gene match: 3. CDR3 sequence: CASSSSGSDTGELFF. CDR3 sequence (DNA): TGTGCCAGTAGTAGTAGCGGGAGCGACACCGGGGAGCTGTTTTTT.

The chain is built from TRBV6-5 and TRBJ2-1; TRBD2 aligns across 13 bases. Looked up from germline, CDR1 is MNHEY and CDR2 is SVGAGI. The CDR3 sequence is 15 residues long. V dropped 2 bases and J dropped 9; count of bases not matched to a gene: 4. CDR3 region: CASSYITSGGAEQFF. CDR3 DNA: TGTGCCAGCAGTTACATCACTAGCGGGGGGGCTGAGCAGTTCTTC.

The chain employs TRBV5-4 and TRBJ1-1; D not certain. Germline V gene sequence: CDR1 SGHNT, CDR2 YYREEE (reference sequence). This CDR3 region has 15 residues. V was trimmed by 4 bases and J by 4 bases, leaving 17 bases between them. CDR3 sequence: CASSRPGLGGTEAFF. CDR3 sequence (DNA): TGTGCCAGCAGCCGACCGGGTCTGGGTGGCACTGAAGCTTTCTTT.